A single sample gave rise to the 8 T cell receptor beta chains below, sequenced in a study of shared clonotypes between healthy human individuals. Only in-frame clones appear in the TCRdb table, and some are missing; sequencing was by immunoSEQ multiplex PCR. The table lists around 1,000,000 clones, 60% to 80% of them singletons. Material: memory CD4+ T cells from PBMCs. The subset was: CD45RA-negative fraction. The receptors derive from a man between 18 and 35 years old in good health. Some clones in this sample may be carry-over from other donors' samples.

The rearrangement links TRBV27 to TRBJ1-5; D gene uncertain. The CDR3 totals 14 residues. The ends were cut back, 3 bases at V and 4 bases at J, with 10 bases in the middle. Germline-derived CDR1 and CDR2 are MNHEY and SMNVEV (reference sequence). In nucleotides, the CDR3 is TGTGCCAGCAGTTTGGTTCAAGGTAATCAGCCCCAGCATTTT. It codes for CASSLVQGNQPQHF.

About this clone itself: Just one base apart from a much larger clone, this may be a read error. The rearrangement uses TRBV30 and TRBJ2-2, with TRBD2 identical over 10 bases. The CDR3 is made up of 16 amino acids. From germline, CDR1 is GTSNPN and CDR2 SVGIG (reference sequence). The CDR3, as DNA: TGTGCCTGGACCCTAGGGCTAGCGGGAGTGGCCGGGGGGCTGTTTTTT. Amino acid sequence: CAWTLGLAGVAGGLFF.

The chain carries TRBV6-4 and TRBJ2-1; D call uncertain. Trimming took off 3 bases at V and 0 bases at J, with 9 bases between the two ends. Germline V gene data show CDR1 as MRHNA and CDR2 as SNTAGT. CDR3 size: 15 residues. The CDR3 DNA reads TGTGCCAGCAGTGATCGGCTATCCTCCTACAATGAGCAGTTCTTC. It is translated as CASSDRLSSYNEQFF.

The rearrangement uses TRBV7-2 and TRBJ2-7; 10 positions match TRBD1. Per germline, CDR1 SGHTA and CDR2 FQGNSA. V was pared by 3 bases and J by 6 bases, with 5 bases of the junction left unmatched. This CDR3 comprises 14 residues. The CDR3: CASSFWDRGGEQYF. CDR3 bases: TGTGCCAGCAGCTTCTGGGACAGGGGAGGCGAGCAGTACTTC.

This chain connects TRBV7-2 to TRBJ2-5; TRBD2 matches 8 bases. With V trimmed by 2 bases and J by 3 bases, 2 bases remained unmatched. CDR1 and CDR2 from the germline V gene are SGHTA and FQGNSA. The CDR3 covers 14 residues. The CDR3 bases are TGTGCCAGCAGCTTAATGACTAGCGAAGAGACCCAGTACTTC. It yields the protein CASSLMTSEETQYF.

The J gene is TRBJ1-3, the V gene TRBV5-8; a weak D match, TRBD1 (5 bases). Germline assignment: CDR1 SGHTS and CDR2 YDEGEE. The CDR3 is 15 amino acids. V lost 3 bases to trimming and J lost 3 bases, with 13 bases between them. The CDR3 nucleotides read TGTGCCAGCAGCTGGGGCCGGGGTAATGGAAACACCATATATTTT. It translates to CASSWGRGNGNTIYF.

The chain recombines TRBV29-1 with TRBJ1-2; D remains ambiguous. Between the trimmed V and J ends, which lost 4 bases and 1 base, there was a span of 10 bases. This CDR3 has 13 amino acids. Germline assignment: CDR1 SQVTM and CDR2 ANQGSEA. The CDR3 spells CSVVRTGNYGYTF. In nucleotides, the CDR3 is TGCAGCGTTGTACGGACCGGTAACTATGGCTACACCTTC.

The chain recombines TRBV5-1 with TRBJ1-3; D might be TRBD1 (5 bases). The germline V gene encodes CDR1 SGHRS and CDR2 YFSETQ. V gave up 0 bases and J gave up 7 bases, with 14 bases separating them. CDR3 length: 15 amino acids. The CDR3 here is CASSLVPGIENTIYF. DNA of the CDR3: TGCGCCAGCAGCTTGGTACCAGGGATTGAGAACACCATATATTTT.